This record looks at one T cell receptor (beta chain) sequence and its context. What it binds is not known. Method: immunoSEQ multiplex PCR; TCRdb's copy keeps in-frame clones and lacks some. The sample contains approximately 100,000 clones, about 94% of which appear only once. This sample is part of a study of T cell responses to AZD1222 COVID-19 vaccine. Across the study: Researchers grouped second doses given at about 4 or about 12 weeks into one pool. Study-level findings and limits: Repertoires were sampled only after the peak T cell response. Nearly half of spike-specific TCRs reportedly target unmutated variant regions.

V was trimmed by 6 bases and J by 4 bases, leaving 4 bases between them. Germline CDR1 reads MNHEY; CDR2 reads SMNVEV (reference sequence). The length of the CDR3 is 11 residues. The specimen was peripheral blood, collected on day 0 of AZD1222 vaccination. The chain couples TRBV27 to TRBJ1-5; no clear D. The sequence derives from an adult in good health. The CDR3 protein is CASSSNQPQHF. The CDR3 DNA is TGTGCCAGCAGCTCAAATCAGCCCCAGCATTTT.